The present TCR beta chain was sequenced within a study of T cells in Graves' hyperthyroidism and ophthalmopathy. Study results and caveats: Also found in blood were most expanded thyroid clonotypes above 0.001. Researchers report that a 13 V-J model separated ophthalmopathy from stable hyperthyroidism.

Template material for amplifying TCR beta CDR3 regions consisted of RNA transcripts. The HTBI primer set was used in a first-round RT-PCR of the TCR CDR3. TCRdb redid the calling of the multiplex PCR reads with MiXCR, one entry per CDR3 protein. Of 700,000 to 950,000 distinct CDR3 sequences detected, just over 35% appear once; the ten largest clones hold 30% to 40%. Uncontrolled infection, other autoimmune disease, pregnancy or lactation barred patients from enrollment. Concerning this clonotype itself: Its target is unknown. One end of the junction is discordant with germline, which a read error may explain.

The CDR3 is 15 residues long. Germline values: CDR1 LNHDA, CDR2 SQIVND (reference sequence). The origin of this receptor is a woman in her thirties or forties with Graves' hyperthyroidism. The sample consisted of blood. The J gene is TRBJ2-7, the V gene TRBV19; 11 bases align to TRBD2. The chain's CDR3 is CASSPTSGRAYGQYF. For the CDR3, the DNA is TGTGCCAGTAGTCCCACTAGCGGGAGAGCCTACGGGCAGTACTTC. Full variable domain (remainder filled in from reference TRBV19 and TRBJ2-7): DGGITQSPKYLFRKEGQNVTLSCEQNLNHDAMYWYRQDPGQGLRLIYYSQIVNDFQKGDIAEGYSVSREKKESFPLTVTSAQKNPTAFYLCASSPTSGRAYGQYFGPGTRLTVT.